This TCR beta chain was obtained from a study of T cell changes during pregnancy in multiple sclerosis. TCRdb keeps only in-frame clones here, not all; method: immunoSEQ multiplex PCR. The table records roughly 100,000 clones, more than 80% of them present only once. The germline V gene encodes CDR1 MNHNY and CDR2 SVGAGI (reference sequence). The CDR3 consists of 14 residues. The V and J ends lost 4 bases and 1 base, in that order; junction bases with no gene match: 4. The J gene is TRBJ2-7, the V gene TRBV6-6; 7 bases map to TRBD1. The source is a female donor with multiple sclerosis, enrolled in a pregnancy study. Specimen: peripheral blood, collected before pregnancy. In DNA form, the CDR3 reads TGTGCCAGCAGTTTTGTGACAGGGTCCTACGAGCAGTACTTC. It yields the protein CASSFVTGSYEQYF.